Following are 25 T cell receptor beta chains from one sample sequenced in a study of cytomegalovirus exposure and HLA in healthy donors. PCR amplification relied on 60 Vbeta primers (plus 13 Jbeta primers). TCRdb keeps only in-frame clones here, not all; method: immunoSEQ multiplex PCR. The sample includes roughly 100,000 clones, 79% seen only once; the top ten take approximately 4.3%. The sample comprised PBMCs. The receptors come from a man aged 50 to 60 in good health and CMV-seropositive.

This chain uses TRBV18 with TRBJ1-4; D ambiguous. The CDR3 runs 13 residues. The V gene's germline CDR1 is KGHSH and CDR2 LQKENI. V lost 2 bases, J lost 5 bases, and 6 bases lay in between. Here the CDR3 reads CASSPSINEKLFF. The DNA for the CDR3 is TGTGCCAGCTCACCATCTATCAATGAAAAACTGTTTTTT.

The chain recombines TRBV14 with TRBJ2-1; possibly TRBD2 for D (5 bases). Between the trimmed V and J ends, which lost 6 bases and 6 bases, there was a span of 9 bases. This CDR3 has 12 residues. Per germline, CDR1 SGHDN and CDR2 FVKESK. This CDR3 reads CASSPTSNEQFF. The CDR3 nucleotides are TGTGCCAGCAGTCCAACTAGCAATGAGCAGTTCTTC.

V is TRBV30 and J is TRBJ2-7; TRBD2 matches at 10 bases. The length of the CDR3 is 12 residues. CDR1 GTSNPN and CDR2 SVGIG come from the germline V gene (reference sequence). Trimming took 5 bases from V and 2 from J; bases not matched to a gene: 0. CDR3 DNA sequence: TGTGCCTGGGGACTAGCGGCCTACGAGCAGTACTTC. Encoded protein: CAWGLAAYEQYF.

V gene TRBV19 combines with J gene TRBJ1-4; TRBD1 matches 8 bases. Germline V gene lookup returns CDR1 LNHDA and CDR2 SQIVND (reference sequence). The CDR3 length is 14 residues. Germline trimming cut 9 bases from V and 1 base from J; bases unmatched to any gene: 4. CDR3 nucleotides: TGTGCCAGCGCCACAGGGGGAACTAATGAAAAACTGTTTTTT. As protein: CASATGGTNEKLFF. Variable domain in full (rest from reference TRBV19 and TRBJ1-4): DGGITQSPKYLFRKEGQNVTLSCEQNLNHDAMYWYRQDPGQGLRLIYYSQIVNDFQKGDIAEGYSVSREKKESFPLTVTSAQKNPTAFYLCASATGGTNEKLFFGSGTQLSVL.

The chain couples TRBV27 to TRBJ2-7, with a tentative D call TRBD2 (6 bases). V was pared by 0 bases and J by 6 bases, with 15 bases between. This CDR3 contains 15 residues. CDR1 is MNHEY, CDR2 SMNVEV, per germline (reference sequence). Written as DNA, the CDR3 is TGTGCCAGCAGTTTATCGTGGCAGGGAGGAGTCGAGCAGTACTTC. This gives the protein CASSLSWQGGVEQYF.

CDR3 sequence (DNA): TGTGCCAGCAGTTCCGACCCGAGGATTATGTCCACAGATACGCAGTATTTT. This codes for CASSSDPRIMSTDTQYF. This sequence joins TRBV27 and TRBJ2-3; D gene ambiguous. V dropped 4 bases and J dropped 2 bases, with 19 bases sitting between them. The V gene's germline CDR1 is MNHEY and CDR2 SMNVEV (reference sequence). The CDR3 extends over 17 amino acids.

This chain uses TRBV5-1 with TRBJ1-4; D perhaps matches TRBD1 (5 bases). The CDR3 runs to 14 residues. Germline V gives CDR1 SGHRS, CDR2 YFSETQ. V was trimmed by 0 bases and J by 8 bases, leaving 11 bases between them. CDR3 protein: CASSLAGMSEKLFF. Here the CDR3 DNA reads TGCGCCAGCAGCTTGGCAGGGATGTCGGAAAAACTGTTTTTT.

The chain combines TRBV10-3 with TRBJ1-3; TRBD1 agrees at 7 bases. This CDR3 has 14 residues. V gave up 10 bases and J gave up 2 bases; unmatched junction bases: 8. Germline values: CDR1 ENHRY, CDR2 SYGVKD. CDR3 in DNA: TGTGCCAGCTCGGGACAGTTAACTGGAAACACCATATATTTT. Translation gives CASSGQLTGNTIYF.

The chain recombines TRBV7-9 with TRBJ2-7; TRBD2 aligns across 8 bases. Per germline, CDR1 SEHNR and CDR2 FQNEAQ (reference sequence). V lost 5 bases and J lost 2; bases outside the gene matches: 5. CDR3 length: 14 amino acids. This CDR3 is CASSRSGIAYEQYF. The DNA for the CDR3 is TGTGCCAGCAGCCGTAGCGGGATAGCCTACGAGCAGTACTTC.

The sample holds one count of this clone. The gene calls are TRBV11-2 and TRBJ2-1; 9 nucleotides align to TRBD1. CDR3 size: 16 residues. After removal of 5 bases from V and 8 bases from J, the junction contained 13 bases not matched to a gene. Germline assignment: CDR1 SGHAT and CDR2 FQNNGV. CDR3 nucleotides: TGTGCCAGCAGCCCAGGCGCCGGGACAGGGATCCATGAGCAGTTCTTC. It is translated as CASSPGAGTGIHEQFF.

This clone was seen a handful of times. Other DNA variants within this sample encode the same CDR3. The chain links TRBV5-4 to TRBJ2-7; TRBD2 matches 10 bases. Per the germline V gene, CDR1 is SGHNT and CDR2 is YYREEE (reference sequence). This CDR3 is built from 14 residues. The trim removed 2 bases at V and 6 bases at J, leaving 5 bases unmatched. The CDR3 nucleotides read TGTGCCAGCAGCTTAGCGGGAGGGCCCTCCGAGCAGTACTTC. This sequence encodes CASSLAGGPSEQYF.

The V call is TRBV9, the J call TRBJ2-3; 10 bases match TRBD2. V lost 1 base to trimming and J lost 5 bases; unmatched junction nucleotides: 4. This CDR3 contains 15 residues. Germline CDR1 is SGDLS and CDR2 is YYNGEE. This chain's CDR3 is CASSVRLAGGDTQYF. Written as DNA, the CDR3 is TGTGCCAGCAGCGTAAGGTTAGCGGGAGGAGATACGCAGTATTTT.

This clone was seen a few times. The V gene is TRBV6-6, the J gene TRBJ1-4, with D possibly TRBD1 on 5 matching bases. The V end lost 11 bases, the J end lost 7 bases, and 17 bases lay between the germline ends. The CDR3 is 13 amino acids. From germline, CDR1 is MNHNY and CDR2 SVGAGI (reference sequence). CDR3 region: CACRGVRGEKLFF. The CDR3, as DNA: TGTGCCTGTCGGGGGGTGAGAGGTGAAAAACTGTTTTTT.

The chain has TRBV20-1 and TRBJ2-3, with D unresolved. Between the trimmed V and J ends, which lost 4 bases and 5 bases, there was a span of 7 bases. CDR1 DFQATT and CDR2 SNEGSKA come from the germline V gene (reference sequence). This CDR3 spans 11 amino acids. As DNA, the CDR3 is TGCAGTGCTATGAGAATAGATACGCAGTATTTT. Amino acid sequence: CSAMRIDTQYF.

This chain connects TRBV6-5 to TRBJ2-1; the match to TRBD2 covers 10 bases. The V segment lost 0 bases and the J segment 7 bases; nucleotides outside the gene matches: 6. Germline V gene data show CDR1 as MNHEY and CDR2 as SVGAGI. The CDR3 has 16 amino acids. Written as DNA, the CDR3 is TGTGCCAGCAGTTACTCAGGGCTAGCGGGAGTTAATGAGCAGTTCTTC. It encodes CASSYSGLAGVNEQFF.

The chain joins TRBV10-2 to TRBJ2-7; D is perhaps TRBD2 (6 bases). The CDR3 is 14 amino acids. V was cut by 7 bases and J by 4 bases, with 17 bases left in between. Germline V gene sequence: CDR1 WSHSY, CDR2 SAAADI. In nucleotides, the CDR3 is TGCGCCAGCAACAAGGACGGGAGTGAATACGAGCAGTACTTC. It yields the protein CASNKDGSEYEQYF.

This chain links TRBV30 with TRBJ2-7, with 8 positions matching TRBD2. The V gene's germline CDR1 is GTSNPN and CDR2 SVGIG (reference sequence). Unmatched junction bases numbered 4, after V lost 1 base and J lost 5 bases. This CDR3 comprises 13 residues. CDR3 region: CAWSAGLENEQYF. Here the CDR3 DNA reads TGTGCCTGGAGTGCGGGACTAGAGAACGAGCAGTACTTC. The full variable domain, with the rest looked up from reference TRBV30 and TRBJ2-7, is SQTIHQWPATLVQPVGSPLSLECTVEGTSNPNLYWYRQAAGRGLQLLFYSVGIGQISSEVPQNLSASRPQDRQFILSSKKLLLSDSGFYLCAWSAGLENEQYFGPGTRLTVT.

The rearrangement joins TRBV30 to TRBJ2-7; 7 bases line up with TRBD1. In germline, CDR1 is GTSNPN, CDR2 SVGIG (reference sequence). The CDR3 loop spans 14 amino acids. Trimming cost V 0 bases and J 2 bases; bases outside gene matches: 4. The CDR3 here is CAWSVPGGPYEQYF. DNA of the CDR3: TGTGCCTGGAGTGTACCAGGGGGACCCTACGAGCAGTACTTC.

The rearrangement joins TRBV18 to TRBJ2-1, with 7 bases fitting TRBD2. Trimming cost V 5 bases and J 2 bases; bases outside gene matches: 3. The CDR3 is 14 residues long. Per germline, CDR1 KGHSH and CDR2 LQKENI. The CDR3 bases are TGTGCCAGCTCAGGGGAGGGCCCCTACAATGAGCAGTTCTTC. Translated: CASSGEGPYNEQFF.

The genes are TRBV7-6 and TRBJ2-5, with D maybe TRBD1 (5 bases). V was trimmed by 2 bases and J by 5 bases, leaving 9 bases between them. This CDR3 comprises 13 residues. Per germline, CDR1 SGHVS and CDR2 FNYEAQ. The CDR3 coding sequence is TGTGCCAGCAGCTTACAGGGTCTGGAGACCCAGTACTTC. It yields the protein CASSLQGLETQYF.

The CDR3 here is CASSEAAGATGELFF. DNA for the CDR3: TGTGCCAGCAGTGAAGCGGCAGGGGCTACCGGGGAGCTGTTTTTT. This rearrangement joins TRBV2 to TRBJ2-2, with D possibly TRBD1 on 6 matching bases. V lost 0 bases, J lost 5 bases, and 10 bases lay in between. CDR3 length: 15 residues. Germline V gene data show CDR1 as SNHLY and CDR2 as FYNNEI.

The rearrangement joins TRBV9 to TRBJ2-1, with 16 positions matching TRBD2. This CDR3 has 15 amino acids. J gave up 8 bases and V 3 bases, and 2 bases lay outside the gene matches. Germline values: CDR1 SGDLS, CDR2 YYNGEE. The CDR3 DNA sequence: TGTGCCAGCAGCGAGGGACTAGCGGGAGGGTATGAGCAGTTCTTC. Encoded protein: CASSEGLAGGYEQFF.

This clone has more than one count but fewer than ten. This sequence joins TRBV11-2 and TRBJ2-5; no clear D. V shed 3 bases and J shed 5 bases, with 10 bases lying between them. This CDR3 is 13 amino acids long. In germline, CDR1 is SGHAT, CDR2 FQNNGV. CDR3 sequence reads: CASSLARPETQYF. The DNA of the CDR3 is TGTGCCAGCAGCTTGGCTAGACCCGAGACCCAGTACTTC.

The table lists this clone with a few counts. This chain links TRBV5-4 with TRBJ2-1; 13 bases map to TRBD2. Germline V CDR1 and CDR2: SGHNT, YYREEE (reference sequence). The CDR3 sequence is 15 residues long. V gave up 4 bases and J gave up 6 bases; unmatched junction bases: 4. CDR3 sequence reads: CASSDTSGRANEQFF. The CDR3 DNA follows: TGTGCCAGCAGCGATACTAGCGGGAGGGCCAATGAGCAGTTCTTC. The whole variable domain, remainder taken from reference TRBV5-4 and TRBJ2-1, is ETGVTQSPTHLIKTRGQQVTLRCSSQSGHNTVSWYQQALGQGPQFIFQYYREEENGRGNFPPRFSGLQFPNYSSELNVNALELDDSALYLCASSDTSGRANEQFFGPGTRLTVL.

The genes are TRBV9 and TRBJ2-1, with TRBD2 identical over 10 bases. This CDR3 is built from 17 residues. Germline CDR1 SGDLS, CDR2 YYNGEE. The junction had 10 bases not matched to a gene; V was cut back by 0 bases and J by 7 bases. CDR3 sequence reads: CASSVAGQGLAKNEQFF. CDR3 DNA: TGTGCCAGCAGCGTAGCGGGGCAGGGACTAGCGAAGAATGAGCAGTTCTTC. Variable domain in full (rest from reference TRBV9 and TRBJ2-1): DSGVTQTPKHLITATGQRVTLRCSPRSGDLSVYWYQQSLDQGLQFLIQYYNGEERAKGNILERFSAQQFPDLHSELNLSSLELGDSALYFCASSVAGQGLAKNEQFFGPGTRLTVL.